Each of the 15 T cell receptor beta chains below was sequenced from the same sample in a study of CD8+ T cells in alopecia areata. cDNA serving as the sequencing template came from extracted, reverse transcribed RNA. Clones were read by immunoSEQ multiplex PCR, and TCRdb kept only the in-frame ones, dropping some. Seen here are hundreds of thousands of clones, 45% to 70% observed once, and the top ten hold roughly 0.88%. Treatment defined: oral pan-JAK inhibitor, 5-10 mg twice daily. Sequencing used CD4+ T cells sorted from blood, obtained at week 52, from a patient treated with tofacitinib. These receptors all stem from a human donor with alopecia areata.

This rearrangement joins TRBV7-9 to TRBJ2-7; unclear D gene. Germline CDR1 reads SEHNR; CDR2 reads FQNEAQ (reference sequence). V gave up 4 bases and J gave up 6 bases, with 13 bases separating them. The CDR3 totals 13 residues. CDR3: CASSSLFAVEQYF. Written as DNA, the CDR3 is TGTGCCAGCAGCTCCCTGTTCGCAGTCGAGCAGTACTTC. The whole variable domain, remainder taken from reference TRBV7-9 and TRBJ2-7, is DTGVSQNPRHKITKRGQNVTFRCDPISEHNRLYWYRQTLGQGPEFLTYFQNEAQLEKSRLLSDRFSAERPKGSFSTLEIQRTEQGDSAMYLCASSSLFAVEQYFGPGTRLTVT.

The V and J genes are TRBV5-6 and TRBJ1-6; D perhaps matches TRBD1 (6 bases). This CDR3 is 14 amino acids long. V was pared by 2 bases and J by 11 bases, with 14 bases between. The germline V gene has CDR1 SGHDT and CDR2 YYEEEE. The CDR3 region is CASSFTGRSTPLHF. The CDR3 coding sequence is TGTGCCAGCAGCTTCACAGGGAGATCAACACCCCTCCACTTT.

The V gene is TRBV2, the J gene TRBJ2-7; D is unclear. The CDR3 runs 13 residues. V lost 1 base and J lost 3, with 7 bases in between. Germline V gene data show CDR1 as SNHLY and CDR2 as FYNNEI. CDR3 residues: CASSEDGNYEQYF. Here the CDR3 DNA reads TGTGCCAGCAGTGAAGACGGAAACTACGAGCAGTACTTC.

The chain carries TRBV27 and TRBJ1-1; the D is unclear. Trimming took off 2 bases at V and 1 base at J, with 5 bases between the two ends. This CDR3 is 13 amino acids long. Germline loops: CDR1 MNHEY, CDR2 SMNVEV (reference sequence). The CDR3 DNA reads TGTGCCAGCAGTTTAGATAGGAACACTGAAGCTTTCTTT. Translating gives CASSLDRNTEAFF.

The chain links TRBV11-2 to TRBJ2-3; TRBD1 agrees at 7 bases. The V segment lost 3 bases and the J segment 1 base; nucleotides outside the gene matches: 1. From germline, CDR1 is SGHAT and CDR2 FQNNGV. CDR3 length equals 14 residues. CDR3 coding DNA: TGTGCCAGCAGCTTTACAGGGGGCACAGATACGCAGTATTTT. This sequence encodes CASSFTGGTDTQYF.

CDR3 region: CASSMRLAGDPYNEQFF. As DNA, the CDR3 is TGTGCCAGTAGTATGAGACTAGCGGGGGATCCCTACAATGAGCAGTTCTTC. V usage is TRBV19 and J usage is TRBJ2-1; 12 bases fit TRBD2. The ends lost 3 bases at V and 2 bases at J; junction bases unmatched: 5. This CDR3 is 17 amino acids long. The germline gives CDR1 LNHDA, CDR2 SQIVND (reference sequence). Combining the CDR3 with reference TRBV19 and TRBJ2-1 gives the whole variable domain DGGITQSPKYLFRKEGQNVTLSCEQNLNHDAMYWYRQDPGQGLRLIYYSQIVNDFQKGDIAEGYSVSREKKESFPLTVTSAQKNPTAFYLCASSMRLAGDPYNEQFFGPGTRLTVL.

The V call is TRBV2, the J call TRBJ1-5; D not resolved. With 2 bases removed from V and 0 bases from J, the gap between germline ends came to 11 bases. Germline CDR1 is SNHLY and CDR2 is FYNNEI. The CDR3 spans 16 residues. CDR3 in amino acids: CASSERSSTSNQPQHF. The DNA for the CDR3 is TGTGCCAGCAGTGAACGTTCCAGTACTAGCAATCAGCCCCAGCATTTT.

This clone is a singleton in its sample. The chain recombines TRBV25-1 with TRBJ2-3, with 14 bases that match TRBD2. The V gene end was trimmed by 5 bases and the J gene end by 6 bases; junction bases not matched to a gene: 10. Germline V gene data show CDR1 as MGHDK and CDR2 as SYGVNS. The CDR3 extends over 17 amino acids. The CDR3 protein is CASSSSTSGGAMDTQYF. DNA of the CDR3: TGTGCCAGCAGTTCCTCGACTAGCGGGGGGGCCATGGATACGCAGTATTTT.

The rearrangement joins TRBV19 to TRBJ2-3; no reliable D call. The CDR3 sequence is 13 residues long. Germline CDR1 LNHDA, CDR2 SQIVND (reference sequence). Trimming shortened V by 2 bases and J by 4 bases, and 7 bases separated the two germline ends. CDR3 loop: CASSIYLADTQYF. CDR3 bases: TGTGCCAGTAGTATATACCTCGCAGATACGCAGTATTTT.

The J gene is TRBJ2-2, the V gene TRBV2; tentative D call: TRBD1 (6 bases). Trimming left V 8 bases short and J 1 base short, with 8 bases between. Germline loops: CDR1 SNHLY, CDR2 FYNNEI. The CDR3 totals 13 residues. The CDR3 sequence is CASAGENTGELFF. The CDR3 nucleotides read TGTGCCAGCGCAGGGGAGAACACCGGGGAGCTGTTTTTT.

V is TRBV5-1 and J is TRBJ2-5; D ambiguous. V was trimmed by 0 bases and J by 2 bases, leaving 8 bases between them. CDR1 and CDR2 (germline): SGHRS, YFSETQ. This CDR3 spans 14 amino acids. The CDR3: CASSLGQTQETQYF. The CDR3, as DNA: TGCGCCAGCAGCTTGGGGCAGACACAAGAGACCCAGTACTTC.

The V gene is TRBV5-6, the J gene TRBJ1-5; no clear D gene. Germline CDR1 SGHDT, CDR2 YYEEEE. This CDR3 is 12 amino acids long. The V end lost 4 bases, the J end lost 6 bases, and 8 bases lay between the germline ends. The CDR3 DNA reads as TGTGCCAGCAGCCTAAGGGCTCAGCCCCAGCATTTT. Its translation: CASSLRAQPQHF.

This clone has just one count. The chain joins TRBV2 to TRBJ2-5, with D maybe TRBD2 (5 bases). Germline CDR1 SNHLY, CDR2 FYNNEI. There are 14 residues in the CDR3. The V and J ends lost 5 bases and 7 bases respectively, with 17 bases between them. The CDR3 region is CASSKGPQSGTQYF. CDR3 sequence (DNA): TGTGCCAGCAGTAAAGGGCCCCAGAGCGGGACCCAGTACTTC.

This clone has only a few counts. This sequence joins TRBV11-3 and TRBJ2-1; TRBD2 matches 15 bases. The V segment lost 4 bases and the J segment 9 bases; nucleotides outside the gene matches: 4. Germline V gene lookup returns CDR1 SGHNT and CDR2 YENEEA. This CDR3 is built from 15 residues. This CDR3 reads CASSSGTSGGIEQFF. As DNA, the CDR3 is TGTGCCAGCAGCTCCGGGACTAGCGGGGGGATTGAGCAGTTCTTC.

This chain joins TRBV20-1 and TRBJ2-1, with 9 nucleotides matching TRBD2. J was trimmed by 7 bases and V by 7 bases; bases with no gene match: 2. The germline V gene encodes CDR1 DFQATT and CDR2 SNEGSKA (reference sequence). CDR3 length equals 11 residues. The CDR3 region has the DNA TGCAGTGGGCTAGCGGGAAATGAGCAGTTCTTC. It translates to CSGLAGNEQFF.